The 26 T cell receptor beta chains listed next were all sequenced from one sample in a study of blood T cell repertoires in COVID-19. TCRdb keeps only in-frame clones here, not all; method: immunoSEQ multiplex PCR. This sample has about 240,000 clones, with roughly 82% found just once. Specimen: peripheral blood. Source of these receptors: a woman between 65 and 79 years old with acute or convalescent COVID-19.

V is TRBV3-1 (or the pseudogene TRBV3-2) and J is TRBJ2-1; TRBD1 aligns across 7 bases. V gave up 4 bases and J gave up 4 bases; unmatched junction bases: 10. The CDR3 spans 16 residues. The germline V gene has CDR1 LGHDT and CDR2 YNNKEL (reference sequence). DNA for the CDR3: TGTGCCAGCAGCCCTTACAGGGGAATTAGGTACAATGAGCAGTTCTTC. Its translation is CASSPYRGIRYNEQFF.

V gene TRBV5-5 combines with J gene TRBJ1-2, with a tentative D call TRBD1 (5 bases). This CDR3 spans 17 amino acids. Trimming took off 0 bases at V and 8 bases at J, with 23 bases between the two ends. Germline V gives CDR1 SGHKS, CDR2 YYEKEE (reference sequence). The CDR3 loop reads CASSLELEKGRPGGYTF. CDR3 DNA sequence: TGTGCCAGCAGCTTGGAACTGGAGAAGGGGCGCCCAGGGGGCTACACCTTC.

J is TRBJ2-7 and V is TRBV7-8; D is unclear. Germline V gene lookup returns CDR1 SGHVS and CDR2 FQNEAQ. This CDR3 spans 14 amino acids. With 5 bases removed from V and 0 bases from J, the gap between germline ends came to 11 bases. CDR3 sequence (DNA): TGTGCCAGCAGCCTCACTGAGAGCTCCTACGAGCAGTACTTC. It codes for CASSLTESSYEQYF.

V and J are TRBV27 and TRBJ2-2, with 8 bases that match TRBD1. Looked up from germline, CDR1 is MNHEY and CDR2 is SMNVEV (reference sequence). With 3 bases clipped from V and 6 bases from J, the junction kept 12 bases outside the gene matches. This CDR3 has 17 amino acids. For the CDR3, the DNA is TGTGCCAGCAGTTTCCGACAGGGGCGTGCTATCCCCGGGGAGCTGTTTTTT. Translating gives CASSFRQGRAIPGELFF.

The V and J genes are TRBV2 and TRBJ1-5; D is uncertain. V gave up 3 bases and J gave up 6 bases, with 12 bases separating them. Germline lookup yields CDR1 SNHLY and CDR2 FYNNEI. The CDR3 covers 14 residues. This CDR3 reads CASSDLAGSQPQHF. CDR3 DNA sequence: TGTGCCAGCAGTGACCTGGCGGGAAGTCAGCCCCAGCATTTT.

The V gene is TRBV2, the J gene TRBJ2-7; TRBD2 is a possible D gene (5 bases). This CDR3 spans 16 amino acids. Germline V CDR1 and CDR2: SNHLY, FYNNEI. Trimming took off 7 bases at V and 3 bases at J, with 22 bases between the two ends. DNA of the CDR3: TGTGCCAGCACCCCCCCCCGACTAAACTCTATCTACGAGCAGTACTTC. Protein: CASTPPRLNSIYEQYF. Together with reference TRBV2 and TRBJ2-7, the CDR3 gives the full variable domain: EPEVTQTPSHQVTQMGQEVILRCVPISNHLYFYWYRQILGQKVEFLVSFYNNEISEKSEIFDDQFSVERPDGSNFTLKIRSTKLEDSAMYFCASTPPRLNSIYEQYFGPGTRLTVT.

The chain has TRBV5-1 and TRBJ1-2, with no clear D. Trimming shortened V by 0 bases and J by 2 bases, and 11 bases separated the two germline ends. The CDR3 extends over 15 amino acids. In germline, CDR1 is SGHRS, CDR2 YFSETQ. The CDR3 loop is CASSLALTGNYGYTF. In DNA, the CDR3 is TGCGCCAGCAGCTTGGCCCTCACCGGGAACTATGGCTACACCTTC.

This chain joins TRBV6-1 and TRBJ2-2; D call uncertain. There are 13 residues in the CDR3. Germline lookup yields CDR1 MNHNS and CDR2 SASEGT. V shed 2 bases and J shed 6 bases, with 7 bases lying between them. The CDR3 nucleotides read TGTGCCAGCAGTGAATCTGCGTCCGGGGAGCTGTTTTTT. Protein sequence: CASSESASGELFF.

The chain's CDR3 is CASSHGQGEGYGYTF. The CDR3 DNA is TGTGCCAGCAGTCACGGACAGGGGGAGGGCTATGGCTACACCTTC. V gene TRBV6-5 combines with J gene TRBJ1-2; 10 nucleotides line up with TRBD1. The CDR3 has 15 residues. Germline assignment: CDR1 MNHEY and CDR2 SVGAGI. J was trimmed by 4 bases and V by 5 bases; bases with no gene match: 7.

This chain connects TRBV6-2 or TRBV6-3 to TRBJ1-2, with TRBD1 matching over 7 bases. V shed 2 bases and J 1 base; nucleotides not matched to a gene: 4. The CDR3 contains 15 residues. Germline values: CDR1 MNHEY, CDR2 SVGEGT. In nucleotides, the CDR3 is TGTGCCAGCAGTTACCCGGGACAGTTTAACTATGGCTACACCTTC. It is translated as CASSYPGQFNYGYTF.

This clone occurred once. The chain combines TRBV27 with TRBJ2-5; 9 bases fit TRBD1. The CDR3 runs to 14 residues. Germline V gene sequence: CDR1 MNHEY, CDR2 SMNVEV (reference sequence). V trimming: 5 bases; J trimming: 5 bases; junction bases outside the gene matches: 6. In DNA form, the CDR3 reads TGTGCCAGCAGTCGTCGGGACAGGGTGGAGACCCAGTACTTC. Translated: CASSRRDRVETQYF.

The chain is built from TRBV23-1 and TRBJ1-5; no definite D call. Being an ORF, TRBV23-1 has a function that is uncertain. Trimming took 4 bases from V and 6 from J, leaving 16 bases between them. The CDR3 sequence is 15 residues long. The CDR3 region is CASSPLYSGGQPQHF. The CDR3 bases are TGCGCCAGCAGTCCCCTCTACTCCGGTGGTCAGCCCCAGCATTTT.

At least ten counts were recorded for this clone. The chain uses TRBV5-5 and TRBJ2-1, with TRBD2 matching over 10 bases. The CDR3 loop spans 17 amino acids. The ends lost 4 bases at V and 0 bases at J; junction bases unmatched: 7. The germline V gene has CDR1 SGHKS and CDR2 YYEKEE (reference sequence). CDR3 sequence reads: CASSNQLAGSSYNEQFF. The CDR3 nucleotides are TGTGCCAGCAGCAATCAACTAGCGGGGAGCTCCTACAATGAGCAGTTCTTC.

The CDR3 DNA follows: TGTGCCAGTAGTATGGGCCAGGGGGCCTACAATGAGCAGTTCTTC. Its translation: CASSMGQGAYNEQFF. V and J are TRBV19 and TRBJ2-1, with 7 positions matching TRBD1. The V gene end was trimmed by 3 bases and the J gene end by 2 bases; junction bases not matched to a gene: 4. Germline V CDR1 and CDR2: LNHDA, SQIVND (reference sequence). The CDR3 is made up of 15 amino acids.

The chain employs TRBV18 and TRBJ2-3, with D unclear. Trimming took 3 bases from V and 5 from J, leaving 12 bases between them. This CDR3 contains 14 residues. Germline lookup yields CDR1 KGHSH and CDR2 LQKENI. CDR3 amino acids: CASSPPVVRDTQYF. The CDR3 DNA follows: TGTGCCAGCTCACCCCCCGTCGTCAGAGATACGCAGTATTTT.

The rearrangement links TRBV6-4 to TRBJ2-2; 8 nucleotides match TRBD1. The CDR3 loop spans 14 amino acids. Germline V gives CDR1 MRHNA, CDR2 SNTAGT. The V and J ends lost 6 bases and 6 bases, in that order; junction bases with no gene match: 6. CDR3 sequence reads: CASRNGQGSGELFF. As DNA, the CDR3 is TGTGCCAGCAGAAACGGACAGGGTTCCGGGGAGCTGTTTTTT.

The chain couples TRBV7-2 to TRBJ2-1; a possible D gene is TRBD1 (6 bases). CDR3 length: 16 residues. With 2 bases removed from V and 1 base from J, the gap between germline ends came to 12 bases. Germline CDR1 reads SGHTA; CDR2 reads FQGNSA. The CDR3 DNA is TGTGCCAGCAGCTTACTCGGCAGGGGATCCTACAATGAGCAGTTCTTC. Encoded protein: CASSLLGRGSYNEQFF.

The V call is TRBV5-4, the J call TRBJ1-1, with D possibly being TRBD1 (5 bases). Germline V gives CDR1 SGHNT, CDR2 YYREEE (reference sequence). The length of the CDR3 is 16 residues. V lost 4 bases, J lost 0 bases, and 16 bases lay in between. The CDR3 sequence is CASSPPRQRMNTEAFF. CDR3 in DNA: TGTGCCAGCAGCCCCCCTCGACAGAGGATGAACACTGAAGCTTTCTTT.

The gene calls are TRBV5-8 and TRBJ1-1, with no clear D. Germline V CDR1 and CDR2: SGHTS, YDEGEE. This CDR3 contains 12 residues. Trimming took off 0 bases at V and 11 bases at J, with 11 bases between the two ends. CDR3 nucleotides: TGTGCCAGCAGCTTGGGGGCCAGGAGGGCTTTCTTT. Translation gives CASSLGARRAFF.

The chain has TRBV5-1 and TRBJ1-4, with D unclear. The V and J ends lost 5 bases and 0 bases respectively, with 14 bases between them. Germline V gives CDR1 SGHRS, CDR2 YFSETQ. The CDR3 is made up of 16 amino acids. This CDR3 is CASSNAPVSTNEKLFF. The CDR3 DNA reads TGCGCCAGCAGTAACGCTCCGGTGTCAACTAATGAAAAACTGTTTTTT.

This clone has a single count. This rearrangement joins TRBV7-2 to TRBJ1-1; D gene ambiguous. Germline V gene lookup returns CDR1 SGHTA and CDR2 FQGNSA. This CDR3 region has 16 residues. Trimming cost V 0 bases and J 0 bases, with 11 bases left between them. The CDR3: CASSLASQRMNTEAFF. The CDR3 nucleotides are TGTGCCAGCAGCTTAGCATCACAGAGAATGAACACTGAAGCTTTCTTT.

The V and J genes are TRBV5-6 and TRBJ1-1, with 9 bases fitting TRBD1. Per the germline V gene, CDR1 is SGHDT and CDR2 is YYEEEE. The CDR3 has 16 residues. V gave up 2 bases and J gave up 1 base; unmatched junction bases: 6. In DNA form, the CDR3 reads TGTGCCAGCAGCTTCTACAGGGGGCGGGCGAACACTGAAGCTTTCTTT. Residues: CASSFYRGRANTEAFF.

V and J are TRBV10-3 and TRBJ2-1, with TRBD1 identical over 10 bases. The CDR3 runs 16 residues. The junction had 10 bases not matched to a gene; V was cut back by 6 bases and J by 5 bases. Germline loops: CDR1 ENHRY, CDR2 SYGVKD. This chain's CDR3 is CAIRGTGTGVDNEQFF. The DNA of the CDR3 is TGTGCCATCAGGGGAACCGGGACAGGGGTTGACAATGAGCAGTTCTTC.

The chain joins TRBV28 to TRBJ1-2, with 7 bases fitting TRBD1. Germline V gene lookup returns CDR1 MDHEN and CDR2 SYDVKM. The CDR3 is 16 amino acids. The trim removed 4 bases at V and 2 bases at J, leaving 10 bases unmatched. In DNA form, the CDR3 reads TGTGCCAGCAGTTATACAGACAGGGATCCGAACTATGGCTACACCTTC. It is translated as CASSYTDRDPNYGYTF.

This clone has just one count. J is TRBJ1-4 and V is TRBV7-2; TRBD1 aligns across 9 bases. The junction had 8 bases not matched to a gene; V was cut back by 5 bases and J by 10 bases. There are 14 residues in the CDR3. Germline CDR1 reads SGHTA; CDR2 reads FQGNSA. This chain's CDR3 is CASSVDRGRAKLFF. DNA of the CDR3: TGTGCCAGCAGCGTGGACAGGGGAAGGGCAAAACTGTTTTTT. Complete variable domain (other parts from reference TRBV7-2 and TRBJ1-4): GAGVSQSPSNKVTEKGKDVELRCDPISGHTALYWYRQSLGQGLEFLIYFQGNSAPDKSGLPSDRFSAERTGGSVSTLTIQRTQQEDSAVYLCASSVDRGRAKLFFGSGTQLSVL.

The chain couples TRBV28 to TRBJ2-1; D gene uncertain. The germline V and J ends were trimmed by 5 bases and 0 bases, with 14 bases remaining between them. Germline assignment: CDR1 MDHEN and CDR2 SYDVKM. The CDR3 length is 16 residues. The CDR3 here is CASSAMESRSYNEQFF. The DNA of the CDR3 is TGTGCCAGCAGTGCGATGGAGTCCCGCTCCTACAATGAGCAGTTCTTC. Using reference TRBV28 and TRBJ2-1 for the parts outside the CDR3, the full variable domain is DVKVTQSSRYLVKRTGEKVFLECVQDMDHENMFWYRQDPGLGLRLIYFSYDVKMKEKGDIPEGYSVSREKKERFSLILESASTNQTSMYLCASSAMESRSYNEQFFGPGTRLTVL.